This TCR beta chain was captured by sequencing in a study of persistence of HIV-infected CD4 T cells. Notes on the study in general: Bulk TCR data could not be restricted to HIV-1-infected CMV-responding cells. CMV- and Gag-responding cells had lower TCRbeta richness than CD3/CD28-responding cells. Proviral oligoclonality tracked with TCR oligoclonality within the same sorted cells.

A note on this clone: Antigen unknown.

Cells were stimulated nonspecifically with anti-CD3/anti-CD28 magnetic beads. CD4+ T cells upregulating both CD40 ligand and CD69 were sorted as responding cells. CD8-depleted PBMCs were stimulated 15 to 20 hours with anti-CD28/CD49d costimulation, CD40-blocking antibody and enfuvirtide. Sequencing used immunoSEQ version 4 in survey mode. Libraries were prepared by immunoSEQ multiplex PCR; TCRdb keeps only in-frame clonotypes and omits some of them. The profile shows approximately 45,000 clones, approximately 90% of them singletons. The germline V and J ends were trimmed by 4 bases and 3 bases, with 6 bases remaining between them. CDR1 and CDR2 (germline): MNHEY, SVGAGI. The CDR3 runs 12 residues.

Material: CD4+ T cells sorted from PBMCs after roughly 18-hour stimulation, obtained from a patient who received antiretroviral therapy. The rearrangement links TRBV6-5 to TRBJ1-2; unclear D gene. The receptor was isolated from an adult woman with HIV who was CMV-seropositive. CDR3 amino acids: CASSSSDYGYTF. The CDR3 bases are TGTGCCAGCAGTTCCAGCGACTATGGCTACACCTTC.